A single sample is the source of the 15 T cell receptor beta chains below, sequenced in a study of blood T cell repertoires in COVID-19. Assay used: immunoSEQ multiplex PCR; TCRdb lists only in-frame clones, some missing. The sample comprises roughly 190,000 clones, roughly 81% of which are singletons, and around 5.5% rests with the top ten. The source material was peripheral blood. All receptors come from a woman aged 70-85 years with active or convalescent COVID-19.

V is TRBV2 and J is TRBJ1-2; weak D call: TRBD1 (6 bases). This CDR3 is built from 12 residues. CDR1 and CDR2 from the germline V gene are SNHLY and FYNNEI. Between the trimmed V and J ends, which lost 10 bases and 4 bases, there was a span of 13 bases. The CDR3 coding sequence is TGTGCCATCCCGTCAGGGGTCTATGGCTACACCTTC. Translation gives CAIPSGVYGYTF.

J is TRBJ2-7 and V is TRBV7-2; 10 bases align to TRBD2. CDR3 length equals 16 residues. Germline CDR1 and CDR2: SGHTA and FQGNSA. V dropped 5 bases and J dropped 3; count of bases not matched to a gene: 10. The DNA for the CDR3 is TGTGCCAGCAGCCCCCCGCCCCCTAGCGGGGGCTACGAGCAGTACTTC. Residues: CASSPPPPSGGYEQYF.

J is TRBJ1-2 and V is TRBV28; 7 bases are shared with TRBD1. The germline V gene has CDR1 MDHEN and CDR2 SYDVKM. This CDR3 comprises 14 residues. J lost 4 bases, V lost 2 bases, and 4 bases had no gene match. For the CDR3, the DNA is TGTGCCAGCAGTTTAGAGGGGGCTAGCTATGGCTACACCTTC. This codes for CASSLEGASYGYTF.

V and J are TRBV23-1 and TRBJ1-5; TRBD1 aligns across 8 bases. TRBV23-1 has ORF status, its function being uncertain. There are 16 residues in the CDR3. Trimming took 7 bases from V and 9 from J; bases not matched to a gene: 17. The CDR3 DNA is TGCGCCAGCATCTCACCCAACGCCGGGACAGGAGGGCCCCAGCATTTT. Amino acids: CASISPNAGTGGPQHF.

This chain joins TRBV29-1 and TRBJ2-1, with D possibly TRBD2 on 6 matching bases. This CDR3 is built from 15 residues. Trimming left V 6 bases short and J 4 bases short, with 19 bases between. Germline CDR1 reads SQVTM; CDR2 reads ANQGSEA. Written as DNA, the CDR3 is TGCAGCGTGGTCAGGAGGGCCGGAGGTTACAATGAGCAGTTCTTC. This sequence encodes CSVVRRAGGYNEQFF.

This clone has only one observation. The chain has TRBV19 and TRBJ1-5; 7 nucleotides match TRBD1. CDR3 length equals 15 residues. The germline gives CDR1 LNHDA, CDR2 SQIVND (reference sequence). J was trimmed by 3 bases and V by 0 bases; bases with no gene match: 2. CDR3 protein: CASSIETGYNQPQHF. DNA for the CDR3: TGTGCCAGTAGTATAGAGACAGGGTACAATCAGCCCCAGCATTTT.

The chain joins TRBV20-1 to TRBJ2-1; D is ambiguous. Germline lookup yields CDR1 DFQATT and CDR2 SNEGSKA (reference sequence). The ends were cut back, 6 bases at V and 7 bases at J, with 7 bases in the middle. The CDR3 sequence is 10 residues long. In DNA, the CDR3 is TGCAGTGCACGGCGGAATGAGCAGTTCTTC. This codes for CSARRNEQFF.

This chain connects TRBV6-5 to TRBJ1-6; 9 nucleotides line up with TRBD1. Germline values: CDR1 MNHEY, CDR2 SVGAGI. CDR3 length equals 15 residues. J gave up 7 bases and V 6 bases, and 7 bases lay outside the gene matches. The CDR3 loop reads CASRQTGGKNSPLHF. In DNA, the CDR3 is TGTGCCAGCAGACAGACAGGGGGAAAAAATTCACCCCTCCACTTT.

This clone was seen a few times. V and J are TRBV5-6 and TRBJ2-3; TRBD2 aligns across 7 bases. Germline V CDR1 and CDR2: SGHDT, YYEEEE. J lost 2 bases, V lost 0 bases, and 12 bases had no gene match. The CDR3 length is 18 residues. The CDR3 DNA reads as TGTGCCAGCAGCTTGGGGCTGCGGCTAGCGGCAAACACAGATACGCAGTATTTT. This gives the protein CASSLGLRLAANTDTQYF.

CDR3 sequence: CATSDRGTSNQETQYF. The DNA for the CDR3 is TGTGCCACCAGTGATCGTGGGACTAGTAATCAAGAGACCCAGTACTTC. The chain uses TRBV24-1 and TRBJ2-5, with 8 bases identical to TRBD2. CDR3 length: 16 amino acids. CDR1 is KGHDR and CDR2 is SFDVKD in the germline V gene. The ends lost 3 bases at V and 2 bases at J; junction bases unmatched: 7.

CDR3 bases: TGCGCCAGCAGCCCGGGACTAGCGGGGGCGACTTACAATGAGCAGTTCTTC. Translation: CASSPGLAGATYNEQFF. This chain links TRBV5-1 with TRBJ2-1, with TRBD2 identical over 14 bases. This CDR3 comprises 17 residues. The ends lost 4 bases at V and 4 bases at J; junction bases unmatched: 7. Germline lookup yields CDR1 SGHRS and CDR2 YFSETQ. Using reference TRBV5-1 and TRBJ2-1 for the parts outside the CDR3, the full variable domain is KAGVTQTPRYLIKTRGQQVTLSCSPISGHRSVSWYQQTPGQGLQFLFEYFSETQRNKGNFPGRFSGRQFSNSRSEMNVSTLELGDSALYLCASSPGLAGATYNEQFFGPGTRLTVL.

The V gene is TRBV5-1, the J gene TRBJ2-2; D perhaps matches TRBD2 (6 bases). Germline values: CDR1 SGHRS, CDR2 YFSETQ. The V gene lost 4 bases and the J gene lost 6 bases, with 28 bases spanning the gap. This CDR3 contains 19 residues. The CDR3 loop is CASSPLRPGILANPGELFF. The CDR3 region has the DNA TGCGCCAGCAGCCCGCTACGTCCCGGGATCCTAGCGAATCCCGGGGAGCTGTTTTTT.

The rearrangement links TRBV6-6 to TRBJ2-3, with 8 bases that match TRBD2. The CDR3 runs to 16 residues. The V and J ends lost 6 bases and 1 base, in that order; junction bases with no gene match: 9. Germline lookup yields CDR1 MNHNY and CDR2 SVGAGI (reference sequence). In DNA form, the CDR3 reads TGTGCCAGCAGGCCAAGCGGGGGTGTAGGCACAGATACGCAGTATTTT. It codes for CASRPSGGVGTDTQYF.

The gene calls are TRBV20-1 and TRBJ2-7; D unresolved. The CDR3 has 11 residues. CDR1 and CDR2 from the germline V gene are DFQATT and SNEGSKA (reference sequence). Trimming removed 5 bases at V and 6 bases at J, with 11 bases between. The CDR3, as DNA: TGCAGTGCTGCCATGAGGAGCGAGCAGTACTTC. Translation gives CSAAMRSEQYF.

Here the CDR3 reads CASSQDSGRAYNEQFF. CDR3 bases: TGTGCCAGCAGCCAAGACAGCGGGAGGGCATACAATGAGCAGTTCTTC. The chain couples TRBV14 to TRBJ2-1, with 10 bases fitting TRBD2. This CDR3 contains 16 residues. Germline values: CDR1 SGHDN, CDR2 FVKESK. The V segment lost 0 bases and the J segment 4 bases; nucleotides outside the gene matches: 3.